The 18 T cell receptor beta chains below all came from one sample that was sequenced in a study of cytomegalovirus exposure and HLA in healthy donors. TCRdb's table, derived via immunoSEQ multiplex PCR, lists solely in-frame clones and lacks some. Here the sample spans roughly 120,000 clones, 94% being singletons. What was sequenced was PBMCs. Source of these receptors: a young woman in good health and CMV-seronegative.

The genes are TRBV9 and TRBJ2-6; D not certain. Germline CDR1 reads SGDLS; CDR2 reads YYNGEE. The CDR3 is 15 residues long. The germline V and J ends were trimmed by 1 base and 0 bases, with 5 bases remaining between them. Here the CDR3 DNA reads TGTGCCAGCAGCGTACACAGCTCTGGGGCCAACGTCCTGACTTTC. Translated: CASSVHSSGANVLTF.

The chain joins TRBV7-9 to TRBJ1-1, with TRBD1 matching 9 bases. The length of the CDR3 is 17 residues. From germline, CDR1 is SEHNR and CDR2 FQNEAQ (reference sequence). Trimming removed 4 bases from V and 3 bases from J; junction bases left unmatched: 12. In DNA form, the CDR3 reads TGTGCCAGCAGCTCCAGTCCCGGGACAGGGATTGACACTGAAGCTTTCTTT. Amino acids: CASSSSPGTGIDTEAFF.

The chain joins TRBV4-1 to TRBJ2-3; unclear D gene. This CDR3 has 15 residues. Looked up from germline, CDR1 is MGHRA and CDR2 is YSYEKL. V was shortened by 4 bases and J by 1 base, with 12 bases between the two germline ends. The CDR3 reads CASSRPAAGTDTQYF. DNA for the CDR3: TGCGCCAGCAGCCGCCCTGCGGCAGGCACAGATACGCAGTATTTT.

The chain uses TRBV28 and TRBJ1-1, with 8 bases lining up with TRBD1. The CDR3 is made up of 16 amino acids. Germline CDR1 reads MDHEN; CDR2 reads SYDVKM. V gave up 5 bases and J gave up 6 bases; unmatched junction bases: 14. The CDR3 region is CASSKPRGHARSEAFF. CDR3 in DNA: TGTGCCAGCAGTAAGCCCAGGGGGCACGCTCGTTCTGAAGCTTTCTTT.

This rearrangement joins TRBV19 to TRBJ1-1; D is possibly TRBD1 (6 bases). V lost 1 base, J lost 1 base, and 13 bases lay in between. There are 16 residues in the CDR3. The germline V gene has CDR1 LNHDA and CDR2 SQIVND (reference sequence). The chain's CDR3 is CASSIGLGGPNTEAFF. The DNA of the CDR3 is TGTGCCAGTAGTATAGGCCTCGGGGGGCCGAACACTGAAGCTTTCTTT.

The CDR3 reads CASTLAGAYNEQFF. CDR3 DNA sequence: TGTGCCAGCACACTAGCGGGGGCCTACAATGAGCAGTTCTTC. This rearrangement joins TRBV2 to TRBJ2-1, with 11 bases identical to TRBD2. The CDR3 has 14 amino acids. Losses at the gene ends were 7 bases for V and 2 bases for J; bases not matched to a gene: 1. The germline V gene encodes CDR1 SNHLY and CDR2 FYNNEI.

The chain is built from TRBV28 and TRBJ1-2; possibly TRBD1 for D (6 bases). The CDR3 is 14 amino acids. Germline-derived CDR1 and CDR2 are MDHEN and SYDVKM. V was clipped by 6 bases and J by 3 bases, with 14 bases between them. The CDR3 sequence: CASSVTGSDYGYTF. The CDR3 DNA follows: TGTGCCAGCAGCGTTACAGGGTCCGACTATGGCTACACCTTC.

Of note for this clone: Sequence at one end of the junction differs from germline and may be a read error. CDR3 bases: TGCACCAGCGCCCAGCGGGGGGACTCCTACGAGCAGTACTTC. Residues: CTSAQRGDSYEQYF. The chain combines TRBV5-1 with TRBJ2-7; 9 positions agree with TRBD2. The CDR3 sequence is 14 residues long. Germline V CDR1 and CDR2: SGHRS, YFSETQ.

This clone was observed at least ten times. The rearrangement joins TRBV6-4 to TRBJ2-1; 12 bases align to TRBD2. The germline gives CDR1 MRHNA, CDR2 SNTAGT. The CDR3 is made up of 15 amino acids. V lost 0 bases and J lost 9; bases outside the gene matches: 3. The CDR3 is CASSDSTSGSSEQFF. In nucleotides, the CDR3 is TGTGCCAGCAGTGACTCGACTAGCGGGAGCAGTGAGCAGTTCTTC.

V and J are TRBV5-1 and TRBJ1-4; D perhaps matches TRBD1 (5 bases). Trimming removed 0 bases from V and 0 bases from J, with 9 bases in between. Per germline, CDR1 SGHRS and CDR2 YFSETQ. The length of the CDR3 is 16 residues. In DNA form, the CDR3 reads TGCGCCAGCAGCTTGGACAGGAGTGCAACTAATGAAAAACTGTTTTTT. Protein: CASSLDRSATNEKLFF. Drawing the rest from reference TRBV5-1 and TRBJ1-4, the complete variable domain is KAGVTQTPRYLIKTRGQQVTLSCSPISGHRSVSWYQQTPGQGLQFLFEYFSETQRNKGNFPGRFSGRQFSNSRSEMNVSTLELGDSALYLCASSLDRSATNEKLFFGSGTQLSVL.

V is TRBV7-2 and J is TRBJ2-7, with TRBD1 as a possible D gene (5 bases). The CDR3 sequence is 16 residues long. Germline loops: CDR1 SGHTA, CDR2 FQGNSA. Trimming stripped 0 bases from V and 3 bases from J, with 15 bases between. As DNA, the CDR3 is TGTGCCAGCAGCTTAGCACCCCTAGGGGATGGCTACGAGCAGTACTTC. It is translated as CASSLAPLGDGYEQYF. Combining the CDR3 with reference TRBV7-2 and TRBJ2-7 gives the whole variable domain GAGVSQSPSNKVTEKGKDVELRCDPISGHTALYWYRQSLGQGLEFLIYFQGNSAPDKSGLPSDRFSAERTGGSVSTLTIQRTQQEDSAVYLCASSLAPLGDGYEQYFGPGTRLTVT.

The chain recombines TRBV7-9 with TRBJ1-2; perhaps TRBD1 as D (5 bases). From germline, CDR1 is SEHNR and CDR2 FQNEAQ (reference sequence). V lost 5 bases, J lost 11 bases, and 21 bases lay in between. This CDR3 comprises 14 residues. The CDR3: CASSSGTPLKGYTF. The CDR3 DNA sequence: TGTGCCAGCAGCAGCGGGACGCCCCTTAAAGGGTACACCTTC.

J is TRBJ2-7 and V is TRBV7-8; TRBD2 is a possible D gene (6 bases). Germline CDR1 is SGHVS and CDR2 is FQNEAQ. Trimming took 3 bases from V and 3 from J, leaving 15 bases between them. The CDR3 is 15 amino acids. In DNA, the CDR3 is TGTGCCAGCAGCTTCGGAGGGTCCTCACACTACGAGCAGTACTTC. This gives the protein CASSFGGSSHYEQYF.

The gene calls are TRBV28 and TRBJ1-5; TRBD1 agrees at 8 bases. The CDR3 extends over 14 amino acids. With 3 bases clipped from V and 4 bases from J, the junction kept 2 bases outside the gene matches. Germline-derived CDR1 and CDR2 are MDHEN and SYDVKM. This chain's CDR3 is CASSFGTGNQPQHF. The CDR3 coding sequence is TGTGCCAGCAGTTTCGGGACAGGAAATCAGCCCCAGCATTTT.

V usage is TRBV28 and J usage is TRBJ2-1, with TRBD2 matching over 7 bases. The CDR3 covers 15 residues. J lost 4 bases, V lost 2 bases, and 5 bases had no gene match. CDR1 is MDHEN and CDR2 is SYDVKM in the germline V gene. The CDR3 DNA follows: TGTGCCAGCAGTTTAGCGGGAGACCATTACAATGAGCAGTTCTTC. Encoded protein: CASSLAGDHYNEQFF.

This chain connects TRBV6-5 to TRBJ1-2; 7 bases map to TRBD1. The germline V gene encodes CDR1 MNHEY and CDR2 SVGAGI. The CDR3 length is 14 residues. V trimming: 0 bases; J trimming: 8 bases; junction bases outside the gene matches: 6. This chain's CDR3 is CASSYSGTARGYTF. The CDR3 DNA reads TGTGCCAGCAGTTACTCAGGGACAGCTCGGGGCTACACCTTC.

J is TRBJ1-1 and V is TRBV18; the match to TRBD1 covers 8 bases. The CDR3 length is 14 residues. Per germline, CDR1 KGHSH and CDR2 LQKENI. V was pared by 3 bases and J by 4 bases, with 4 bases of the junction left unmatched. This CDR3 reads CASSPQGAVTEAFF. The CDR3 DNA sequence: TGTGCCAGCTCACCCCAGGGGGCCGTCACTGAAGCTTTCTTT.

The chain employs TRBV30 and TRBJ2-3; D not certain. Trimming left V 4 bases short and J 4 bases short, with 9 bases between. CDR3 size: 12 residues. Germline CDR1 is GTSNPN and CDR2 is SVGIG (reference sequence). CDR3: CAWNFLADTQYF. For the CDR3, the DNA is TGTGCCTGGAACTTCCTCGCAGATACGCAGTATTTT.